This TCR beta chain emerged from a study of blood T cell repertoires in COVID-19. Study information: The samples span acute and convalescent COVID-19 from the United States, Italy and Spain. Sources were T cells, B-cell-depleted T cells, or PBMCs; the material itself was cDNA or gDNA.

Germline CDR1 and CDR2: MDHEN and SYDVKM. The CDR3 is 12 amino acids. Trimming removed 8 bases at V and 3 bases at J, with 8 bases between. Per the original methods: Quantification of nucleated cells was approximated via reference gene primer amplification. The table came from immunoSEQ multiplex PCR; TCRdb's copy has only in-frame clones and leaves some out. V, J and clone size were drawn from that table, and D and trimming were deduced from the DNA. The table lists 93,000 or so clones, less than 90% of them singletons, with 6.2% in the top ten. This rearrangement joins TRBV28 to TRBJ1-5; D is undetermined. The sample taken for sequencing was peripheral blood. The TCR was taken from a human donor in a cohort sampled during active COVID-19. CDR3 DNA sequence: TGTGCCAGCCGCGCATTCAATCAGCCCCAGCATTTT. It translates to CASRAFNQPQHF. Together with reference TRBV28 and TRBJ1-5, the CDR3 gives the full variable domain: DVKVTQSSRYLVKRTGEKVFLECVQDMDHENMFWYRQDPGLGLRLIYFSYDVKMKEKGDIPEGYSVSREKKERFSLILESASTNQTSMYLCASRAFNQPQHFGDGTRLSIL.